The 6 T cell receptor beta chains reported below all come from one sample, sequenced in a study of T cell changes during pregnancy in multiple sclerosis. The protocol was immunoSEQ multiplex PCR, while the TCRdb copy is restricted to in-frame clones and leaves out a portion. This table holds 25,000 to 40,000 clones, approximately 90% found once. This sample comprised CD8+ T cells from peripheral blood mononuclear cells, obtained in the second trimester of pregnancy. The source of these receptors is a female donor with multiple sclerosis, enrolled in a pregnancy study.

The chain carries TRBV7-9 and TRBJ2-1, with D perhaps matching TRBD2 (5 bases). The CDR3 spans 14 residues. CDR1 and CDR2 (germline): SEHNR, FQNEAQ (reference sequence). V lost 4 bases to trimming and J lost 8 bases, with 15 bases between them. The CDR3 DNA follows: TGTGCCAGCAGCTCAGGACTGAAGGGCCATGAGCAGTTCTTC. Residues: CASSSGLKGHEQFF.

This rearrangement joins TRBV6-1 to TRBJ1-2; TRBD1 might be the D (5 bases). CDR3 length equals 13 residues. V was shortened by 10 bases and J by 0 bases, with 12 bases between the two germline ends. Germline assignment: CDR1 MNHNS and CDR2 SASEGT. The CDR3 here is CATRQSPNYGYTF. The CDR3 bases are TGTGCCACCAGACAGAGCCCTAACTATGGCTACACCTTC.

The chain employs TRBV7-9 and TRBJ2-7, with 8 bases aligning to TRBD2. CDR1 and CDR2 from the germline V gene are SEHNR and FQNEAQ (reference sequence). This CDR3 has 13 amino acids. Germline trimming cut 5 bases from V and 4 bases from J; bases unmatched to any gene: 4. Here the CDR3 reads CASSDGLAYEQYF. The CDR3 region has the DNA TGTGCCAGCAGCGACGGACTAGCTTACGAGCAGTACTTC.

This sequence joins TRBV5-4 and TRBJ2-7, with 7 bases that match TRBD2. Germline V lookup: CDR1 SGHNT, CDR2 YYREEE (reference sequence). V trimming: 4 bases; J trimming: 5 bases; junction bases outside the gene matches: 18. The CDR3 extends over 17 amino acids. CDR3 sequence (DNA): TGTGCCAGCAGCCGGGGACCTACGGGGAGGGCCAATGACGAGCAGTACTTC. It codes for CASSRGPTGRANDEQYF.

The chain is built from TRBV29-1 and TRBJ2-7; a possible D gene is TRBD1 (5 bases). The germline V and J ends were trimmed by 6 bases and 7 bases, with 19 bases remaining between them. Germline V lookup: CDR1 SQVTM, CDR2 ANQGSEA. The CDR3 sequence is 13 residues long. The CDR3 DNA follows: TGCAGCGTCCTCCCCGAACAGGATACGGAGCAGTACTTC. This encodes CSVLPEQDTEQYF.

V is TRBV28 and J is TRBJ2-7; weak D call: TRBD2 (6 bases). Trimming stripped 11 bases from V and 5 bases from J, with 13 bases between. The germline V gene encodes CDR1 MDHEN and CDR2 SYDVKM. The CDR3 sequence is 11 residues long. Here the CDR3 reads CALGRLDEQYF. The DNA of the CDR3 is TGTGCCTTGGGGAGACTAGACGAGCAGTACTTC. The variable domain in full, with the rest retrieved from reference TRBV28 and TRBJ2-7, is DVKVTQSSRYLVKRTGEKVFLECVQDMDHENMFWYRQDPGLGLRLIYFSYDVKMKEKGDIPEGYSVSREKKERFSLILESASTNQTSMYLCALGRLDEQYFGPGTRLTVT.